This T cell receptor (beta chain) comes out of a study of early T cells in non-severe SARS-CoV-2 infection. Attached unique molecular identifiers marked individual cDNA molecules. One entry per CDR3 protein, called by TCRdb with MiXCR from the 5' RACE reads. The sample lists some 50,000 distinct CDR3 sequences; 9.1% were seen once. This CDR3 spans 14 amino acids. The germline V and J ends were trimmed by 6 bases and 2 bases, with 16 bases remaining between them. In germline, CDR1 is SQVTM, CDR2 ANQGSEA. The table lists this clonotype with many counts. This rearrangement joins TRBV29-1 to TRBJ1-1; D is undetermined. The sequenced material came from whole blood. The sequence derives from an adult who was a healthcare worker with PCR-confirmed SARS-CoV-2 infection or an uninfected control (not recorded which). CDR3 region: CSVDKTGVNTEAFF. CDR3 sequence (DNA): TGCAGCGTGGATAAGACGGGTGTTAACACTGAAGCTTTCTTT.